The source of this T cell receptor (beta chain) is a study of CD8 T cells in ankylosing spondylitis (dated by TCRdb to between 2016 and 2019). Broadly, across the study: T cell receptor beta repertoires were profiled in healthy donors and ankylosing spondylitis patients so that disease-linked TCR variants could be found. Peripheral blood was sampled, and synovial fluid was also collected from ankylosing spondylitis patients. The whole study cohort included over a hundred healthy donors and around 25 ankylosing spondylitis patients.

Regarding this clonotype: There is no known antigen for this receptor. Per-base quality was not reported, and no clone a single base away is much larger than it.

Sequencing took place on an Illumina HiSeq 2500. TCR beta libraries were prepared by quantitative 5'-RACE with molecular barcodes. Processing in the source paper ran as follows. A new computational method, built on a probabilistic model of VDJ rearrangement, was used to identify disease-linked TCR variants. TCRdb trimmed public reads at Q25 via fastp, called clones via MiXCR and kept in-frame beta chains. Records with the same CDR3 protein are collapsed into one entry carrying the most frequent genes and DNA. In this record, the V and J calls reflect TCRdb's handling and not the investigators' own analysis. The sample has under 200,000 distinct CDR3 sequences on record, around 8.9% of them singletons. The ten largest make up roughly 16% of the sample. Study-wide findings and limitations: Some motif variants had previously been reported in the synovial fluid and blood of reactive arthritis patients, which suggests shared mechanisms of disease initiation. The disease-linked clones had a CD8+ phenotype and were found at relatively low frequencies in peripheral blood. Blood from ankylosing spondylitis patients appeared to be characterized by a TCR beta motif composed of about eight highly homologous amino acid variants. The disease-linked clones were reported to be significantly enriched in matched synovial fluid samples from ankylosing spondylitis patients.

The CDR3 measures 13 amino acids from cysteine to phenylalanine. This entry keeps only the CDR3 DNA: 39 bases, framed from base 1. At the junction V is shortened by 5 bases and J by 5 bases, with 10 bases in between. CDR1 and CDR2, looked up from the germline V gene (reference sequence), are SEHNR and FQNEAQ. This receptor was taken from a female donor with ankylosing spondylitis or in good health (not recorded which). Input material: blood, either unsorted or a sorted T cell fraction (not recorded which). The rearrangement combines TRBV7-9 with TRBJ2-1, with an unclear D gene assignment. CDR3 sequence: CASSLHSNNEQFF. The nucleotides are TGTGCCAGCAGCCTACATAGTAACAATGAGCAGTTCTTC.